The present T cell receptor beta chain was sequenced within a study of cytomegalovirus exposure and HLA in healthy donors. CDR3 length: 16 amino acids. The germline gives CDR1 SEHNR, CDR2 FQNEAQ (reference sequence). Both 60 Vbeta primers and 13 Jbeta primers went into the PCR. Sequenced by immunoSEQ multiplex PCR; TCRdb stores in-frame clones only, minus some. The sample consists of around 200,000 clones, approximately 67% of them appearing once. This clone was detected a few times. One end of the junction is discordant with germline, which a read error may explain. Sequenced: PBMCs. The TCR was taken from a man aged 35 to 55 in good health and CMV-seronegative. This rearrangement joins TRBV7-9 to TRBJ2-2, with TRBD2 identical over 10 bases. The CDR3 DNA is TGTTCCAGCAGCACTAGCGGGGCCGATAACACCGGGGAGCTGTTTTTT. It translates to CSSSTSGADNTGELFF. The entire variable domain, with the rest obtained from reference TRBV7-9 and TRBJ2-2, is as follows: DTGVSQNPRHKITKRGQNVTFRCDPISEHNRLYWYRQTLGQGPEFLTYFQNEAQLEKSRLLSDRFSAERPKGSFSTLEIQRTEQGDSAMYLCSSSTSGADNTGELFFGEGSRLTVL.